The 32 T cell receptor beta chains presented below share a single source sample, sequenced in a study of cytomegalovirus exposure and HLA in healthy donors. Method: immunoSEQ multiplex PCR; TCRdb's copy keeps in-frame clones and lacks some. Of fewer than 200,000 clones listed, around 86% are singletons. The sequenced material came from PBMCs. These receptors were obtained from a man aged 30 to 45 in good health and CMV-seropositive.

The CDR3 reads CASSQVQGPYEQYF. The DNA of the CDR3 is TGTGCCAGCAGCCAAGTGCAGGGTCCTTACGAGCAGTACTTC. This chain links TRBV14 with TRBJ2-7; possibly TRBD1 for D (5 bases). CDR3 length: 14 residues. Trimming stripped 1 base from V and 4 bases from J, with 11 bases between. CDR1 and CDR2 from the germline V gene are SGHDN and FVKESK.

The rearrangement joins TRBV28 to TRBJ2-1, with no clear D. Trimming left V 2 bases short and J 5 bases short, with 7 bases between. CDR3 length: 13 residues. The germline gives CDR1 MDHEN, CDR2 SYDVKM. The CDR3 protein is CASSLRRHNEQFF. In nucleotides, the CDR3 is TGTGCCAGCAGTTTAAGACGACACAATGAGCAGTTCTTC.

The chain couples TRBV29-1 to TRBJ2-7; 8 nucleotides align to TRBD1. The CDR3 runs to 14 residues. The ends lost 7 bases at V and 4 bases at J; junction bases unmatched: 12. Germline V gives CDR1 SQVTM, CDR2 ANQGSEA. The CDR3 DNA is TGCAGCGCTGGACTCGGACAGGGACCTTACGAGCAGTACTTC. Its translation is CSAGLGQGPYEQYF.

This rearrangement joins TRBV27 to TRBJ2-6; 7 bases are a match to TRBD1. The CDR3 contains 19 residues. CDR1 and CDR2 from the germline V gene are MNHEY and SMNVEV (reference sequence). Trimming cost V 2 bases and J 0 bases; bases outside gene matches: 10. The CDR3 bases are TGTGCCAGCAGTTTAAGGGGGACGGGACAGACCTCTGGGGCCAACGTCCTGACTTTC. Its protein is CASSLRGTGQTSGANVLTF. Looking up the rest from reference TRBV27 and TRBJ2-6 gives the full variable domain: EAQVTQNPRYLITVTGKKLTVTCSQNMNHEYMSWYRQDPGLGLRQIYYSMNVEVTDKGDVPEGYKVSRKEKRNFPLILESPSPNQTSLYFCASSLRGTGQTSGANVLTFGAGSRLTVL.

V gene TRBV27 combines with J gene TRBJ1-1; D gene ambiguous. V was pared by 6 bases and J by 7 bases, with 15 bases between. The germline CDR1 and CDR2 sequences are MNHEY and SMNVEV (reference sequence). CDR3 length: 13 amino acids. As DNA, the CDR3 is TGTGCCAGCAGGGGAACGGGCGAACTTGAAGCTTTCTTT. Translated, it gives CASRGTGELEAFF.

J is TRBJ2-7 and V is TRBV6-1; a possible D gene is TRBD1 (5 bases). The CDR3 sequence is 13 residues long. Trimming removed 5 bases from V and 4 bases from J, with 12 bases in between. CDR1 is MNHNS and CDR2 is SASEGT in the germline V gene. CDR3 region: CASSSGRVYEQYF. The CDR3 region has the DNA TGTGCCAGCAGTTCCGGCAGGGTTTACGAGCAGTACTTC.

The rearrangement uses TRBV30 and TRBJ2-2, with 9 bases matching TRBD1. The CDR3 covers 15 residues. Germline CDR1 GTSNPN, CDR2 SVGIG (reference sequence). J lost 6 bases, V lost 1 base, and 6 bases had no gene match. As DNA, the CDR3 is TGTGCCTGGAGTGCTGGACAGGGGCAAGCCGGGGAGCTGTTTTTT. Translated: CAWSAGQGQAGELFF.

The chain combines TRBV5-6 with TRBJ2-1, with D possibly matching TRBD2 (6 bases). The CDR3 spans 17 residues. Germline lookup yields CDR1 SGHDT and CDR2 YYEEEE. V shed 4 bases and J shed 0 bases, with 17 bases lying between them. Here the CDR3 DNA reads TGTGCCAGCAGCGGGGAGCGGGTTCTAAGCTCCTACAATGAGCAGTTCTTC. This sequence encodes CASSGERVLSSYNEQFF.

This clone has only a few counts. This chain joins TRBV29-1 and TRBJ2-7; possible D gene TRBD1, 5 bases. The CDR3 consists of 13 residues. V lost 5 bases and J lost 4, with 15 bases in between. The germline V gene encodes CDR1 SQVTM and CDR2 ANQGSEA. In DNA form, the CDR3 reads TGCAGCGTTATCGCAGGGAATAGATACGAGCAGTACTTC. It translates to CSVIAGNRYEQYF.

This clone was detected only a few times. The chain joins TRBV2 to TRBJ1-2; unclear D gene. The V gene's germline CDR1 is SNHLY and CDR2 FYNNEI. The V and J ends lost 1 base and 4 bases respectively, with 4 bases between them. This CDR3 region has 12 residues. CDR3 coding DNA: TGTGCCAGCAGTGAAGACAGCTATGGCTACACCTTC. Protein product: CASSEDSYGYTF.

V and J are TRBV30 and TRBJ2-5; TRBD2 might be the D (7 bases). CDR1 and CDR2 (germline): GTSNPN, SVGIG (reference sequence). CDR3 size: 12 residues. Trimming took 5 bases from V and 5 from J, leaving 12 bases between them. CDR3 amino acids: CAWARGGETQYF. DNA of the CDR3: TGTGCCTGGGCCAGGGGAGGGGAGACCCAGTACTTC.

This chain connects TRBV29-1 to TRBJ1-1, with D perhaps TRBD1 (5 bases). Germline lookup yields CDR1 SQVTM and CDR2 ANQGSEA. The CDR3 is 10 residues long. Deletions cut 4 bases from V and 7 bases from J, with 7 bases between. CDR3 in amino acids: CSVAGLEAFF. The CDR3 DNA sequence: TGCAGCGTTGCGGGGCTTGAAGCTTTCTTT.

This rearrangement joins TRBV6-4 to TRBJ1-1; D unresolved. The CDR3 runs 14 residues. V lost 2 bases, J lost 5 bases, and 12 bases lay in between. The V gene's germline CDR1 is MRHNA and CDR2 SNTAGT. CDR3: CASSDDSRGTEAFF. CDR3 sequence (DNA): TGTGCCAGCAGTGACGACTCGCGGGGAACTGAAGCTTTCTTT.

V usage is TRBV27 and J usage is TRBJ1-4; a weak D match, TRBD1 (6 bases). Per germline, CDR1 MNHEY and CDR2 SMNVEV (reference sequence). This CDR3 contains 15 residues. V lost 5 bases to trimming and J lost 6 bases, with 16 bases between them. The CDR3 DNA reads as TGTGCCAGCAGTCCCACAGGGAGGTACGATGAAAAACTGTTTTTT. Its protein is CASSPTGRYDEKLFF.

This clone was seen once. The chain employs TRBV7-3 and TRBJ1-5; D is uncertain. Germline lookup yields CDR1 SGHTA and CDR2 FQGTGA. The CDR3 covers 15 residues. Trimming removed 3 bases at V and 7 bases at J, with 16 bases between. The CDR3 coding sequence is TGTGCCAGCAGCTTCGCCCGATCATTAAGGCAGCCCCAGCATTTT. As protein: CASSFARSLRQPQHF. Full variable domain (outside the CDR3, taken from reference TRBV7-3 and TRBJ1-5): GAGVSQTPSNKVTEKGKYVELRCDPISGHTALYWYRQSLGQGPEFLIYFQGTGAADDSGLPNDRFFAVRPEGSVSTLKIQRTERGDSAVYLCASSFARSLRQPQHFGDGTRLSIL.

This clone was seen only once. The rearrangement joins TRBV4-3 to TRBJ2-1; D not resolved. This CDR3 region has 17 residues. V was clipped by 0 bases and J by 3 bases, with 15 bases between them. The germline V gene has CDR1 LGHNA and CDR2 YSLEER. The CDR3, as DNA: TGCGCCAGCAGCCAAGAAACCTTCCGAGGCCTCTACAATGAGCAGTTCTTC. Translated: CASSQETFRGLYNEQFF.

This chain's CDR3 is CASSQDQGYEQFF. Here the CDR3 DNA reads TGTGCCAGCAGCCAAGATCAGGGATATGAGCAGTTCTTC. The chain employs TRBV14 and TRBJ2-1; D possibly corresponds to TRBD1 (5 bases). Germline V gene data show CDR1 as SGHDN and CDR2 as FVKESK. This CDR3 is built from 13 residues. Trimming took off 0 bases at V and 8 bases at J, with 8 bases between the two ends.

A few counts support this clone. CDR3 DNA sequence: TGTGCCAGCAGTTTATTAGGGACAGGGGGCTATGGCTACACCTTC. Its protein is CASSLLGTGGYGYTF. The gene calls are TRBV28 and TRBJ1-2; 11 nucleotides align to TRBD1. Trimming took 1 base from V and 4 from J; bases not matched to a gene: 2. The CDR3 runs 15 residues. Germline V CDR1 and CDR2: MDHEN, SYDVKM.

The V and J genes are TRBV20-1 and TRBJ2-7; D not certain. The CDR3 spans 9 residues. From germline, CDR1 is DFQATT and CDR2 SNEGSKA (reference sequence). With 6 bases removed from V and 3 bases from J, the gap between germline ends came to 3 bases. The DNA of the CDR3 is TGCAGTGCAAACTACGAGCAGTACTTC. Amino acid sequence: CSANYEQYF.

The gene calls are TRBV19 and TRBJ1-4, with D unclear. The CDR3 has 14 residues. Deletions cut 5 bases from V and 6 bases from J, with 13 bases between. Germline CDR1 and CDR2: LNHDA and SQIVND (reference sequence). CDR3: CASSPIVVDEKLFF. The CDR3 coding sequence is TGTGCCAGTAGTCCAATCGTCGTAGATGAAAAACTGTTTTTT.

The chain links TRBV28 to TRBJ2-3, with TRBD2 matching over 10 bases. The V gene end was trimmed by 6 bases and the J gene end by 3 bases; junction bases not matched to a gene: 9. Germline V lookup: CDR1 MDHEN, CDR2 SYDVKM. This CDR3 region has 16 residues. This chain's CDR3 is CASRIAVAGGTDTQYF. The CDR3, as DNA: TGTGCCAGCAGGATCGCGGTAGCGGGAGGAACAGATACGCAGTATTTT.

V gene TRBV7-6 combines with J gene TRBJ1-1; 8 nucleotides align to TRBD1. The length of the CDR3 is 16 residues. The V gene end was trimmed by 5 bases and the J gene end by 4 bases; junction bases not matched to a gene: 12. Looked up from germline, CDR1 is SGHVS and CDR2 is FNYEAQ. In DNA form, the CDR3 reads TGTGCCAGCAGCCCAGGGGACCTTACAGGGGGCACTGAAGCTTTCTTT. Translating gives CASSPGDLTGGTEAFF.

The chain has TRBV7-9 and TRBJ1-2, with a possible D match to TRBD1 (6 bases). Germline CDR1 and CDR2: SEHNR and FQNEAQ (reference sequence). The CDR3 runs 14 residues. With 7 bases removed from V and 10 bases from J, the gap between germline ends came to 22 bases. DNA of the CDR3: TGTGCCAGCACCCCGCGGTCCGGGGGCTGGGACTACACCTTC. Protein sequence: CASTPRSGGWDYTF.

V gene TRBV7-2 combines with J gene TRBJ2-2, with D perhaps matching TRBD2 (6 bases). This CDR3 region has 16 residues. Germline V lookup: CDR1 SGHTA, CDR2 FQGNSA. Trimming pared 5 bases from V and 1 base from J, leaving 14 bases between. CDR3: CASSPRGTLNTGELFF. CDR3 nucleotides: TGTGCCAGCAGCCCAAGAGGGACTCTGAACACCGGGGAGCTGTTTTTT.

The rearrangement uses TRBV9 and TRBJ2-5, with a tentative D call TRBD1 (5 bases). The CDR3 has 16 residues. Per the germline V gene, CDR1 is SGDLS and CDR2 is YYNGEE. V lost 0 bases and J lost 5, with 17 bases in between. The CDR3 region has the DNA TGTGCCAGCAGCGTAGCGGTAGGGGCGGTCGAGGAGACCCAGTACTTC. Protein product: CASSVAVGAVEETQYF. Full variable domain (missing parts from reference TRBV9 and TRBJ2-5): DSGVTQTPKHLITATGQRVTLRCSPRSGDLSVYWYQQSLDQGLQFLIQYYNGEERAKGNILERFSAQQFPDLHSELNLSSLELGDSALYFCASSVAVGAVEETQYFGPGTRLLVL.

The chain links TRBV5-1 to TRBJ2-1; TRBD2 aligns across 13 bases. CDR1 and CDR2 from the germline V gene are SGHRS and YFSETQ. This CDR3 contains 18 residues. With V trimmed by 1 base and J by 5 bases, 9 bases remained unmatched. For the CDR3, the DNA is TGCGCCAGCAGCTTGCATCCCCCCGGGACTAGCGGGAACAATGAGCAGTTCTTC. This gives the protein CASSLHPPGTSGNNEQFF.

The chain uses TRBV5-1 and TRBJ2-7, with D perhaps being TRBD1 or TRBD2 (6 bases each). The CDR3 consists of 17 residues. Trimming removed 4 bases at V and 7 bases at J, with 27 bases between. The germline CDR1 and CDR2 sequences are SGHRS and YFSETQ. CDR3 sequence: CASSGGLLATQGGEQYF. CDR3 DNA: TGCGCCAGCAGCGGAGGATTGTTGGCTACCCAAGGGGGGGAGCAGTACTTC.

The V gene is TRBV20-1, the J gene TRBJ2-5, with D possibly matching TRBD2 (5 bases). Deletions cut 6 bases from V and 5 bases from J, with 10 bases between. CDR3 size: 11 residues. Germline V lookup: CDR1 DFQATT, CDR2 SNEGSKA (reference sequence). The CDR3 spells CSARRRETQYF. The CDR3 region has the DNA TGCAGTGCCCGGAGGCGTGAGACCCAGTACTTC.

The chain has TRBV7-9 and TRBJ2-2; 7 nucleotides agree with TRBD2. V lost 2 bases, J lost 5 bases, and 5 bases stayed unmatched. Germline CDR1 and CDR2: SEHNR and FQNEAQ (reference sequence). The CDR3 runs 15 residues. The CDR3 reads CASSLWASGTGELFF. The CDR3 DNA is TGTGCCAGCAGCTTATGGGCTAGCGGTACCGGGGAGCTGTTTTTT.

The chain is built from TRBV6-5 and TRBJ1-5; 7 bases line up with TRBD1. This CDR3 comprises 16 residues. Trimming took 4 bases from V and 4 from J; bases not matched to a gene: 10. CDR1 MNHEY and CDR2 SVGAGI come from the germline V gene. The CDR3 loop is CASSWDSPRGNQPQHF. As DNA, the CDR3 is TGTGCCAGCAGTTGGGACAGCCCAAGGGGGAATCAGCCCCAGCATTTT.

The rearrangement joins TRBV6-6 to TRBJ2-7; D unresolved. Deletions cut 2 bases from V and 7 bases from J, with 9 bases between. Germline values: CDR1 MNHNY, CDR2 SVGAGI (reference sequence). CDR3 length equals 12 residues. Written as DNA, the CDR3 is TGTGCCAGCAGTTACGGGATCCTTGAGCAGTACTTC. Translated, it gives CASSYGILEQYF.

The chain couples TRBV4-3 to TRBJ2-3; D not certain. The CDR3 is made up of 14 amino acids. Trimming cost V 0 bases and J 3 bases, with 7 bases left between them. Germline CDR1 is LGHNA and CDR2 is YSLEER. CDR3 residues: CASSQERLTDTQYF. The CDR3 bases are TGCGCCAGCAGCCAAGAGCGGCTGACAGATACGCAGTATTTT.